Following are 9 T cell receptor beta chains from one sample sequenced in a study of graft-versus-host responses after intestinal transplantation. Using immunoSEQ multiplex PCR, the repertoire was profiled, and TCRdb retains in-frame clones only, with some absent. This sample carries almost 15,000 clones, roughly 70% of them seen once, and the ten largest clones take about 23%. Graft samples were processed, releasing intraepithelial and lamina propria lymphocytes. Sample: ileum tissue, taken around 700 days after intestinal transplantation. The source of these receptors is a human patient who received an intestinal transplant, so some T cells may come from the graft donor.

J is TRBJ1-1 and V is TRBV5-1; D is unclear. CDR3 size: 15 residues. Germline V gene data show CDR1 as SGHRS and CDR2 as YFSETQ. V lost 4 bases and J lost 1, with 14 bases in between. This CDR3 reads CASSLYRPANTEAFF. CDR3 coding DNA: TGCGCCAGCAGCCTGTATAGGCCAGCGAACACTGAAGCTTTCTTT. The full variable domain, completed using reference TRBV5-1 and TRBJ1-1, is KAGVTQTPRYLIKTRGQQVTLSCSPISGHRSVSWYQQTPGQGLQFLFEYFSETQRNKGNFPGRFSGRQFSNSRSEMNVSTLELGDSALYLCASSLYRPANTEAFFGQGTRLTVV.

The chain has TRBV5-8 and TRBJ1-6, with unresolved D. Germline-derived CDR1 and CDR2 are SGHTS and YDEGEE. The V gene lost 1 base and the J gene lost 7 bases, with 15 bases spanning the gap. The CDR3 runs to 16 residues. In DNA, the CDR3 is TGTGCCAGCAGCTTGTTTGTGAGGAGGGTCAATTCACCCCTCCACTTT. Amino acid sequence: CASSLFVRRVNSPLHF.

CDR3 in DNA: TGTGCCAGCAGCCCTAGCGGGAGCTTAGGTAACAATGAGCAGTTCTTC. Its protein is CASSPSGSLGNNEQFF. The rearrangement links TRBV5-6 to TRBJ2-1; 10 bases align to TRBD2. The germline CDR1 and CDR2 sequences are SGHDT and YYEEEE. The CDR3 has 16 residues. With 4 bases clipped from V and 5 bases from J, the junction kept 9 bases outside the gene matches.

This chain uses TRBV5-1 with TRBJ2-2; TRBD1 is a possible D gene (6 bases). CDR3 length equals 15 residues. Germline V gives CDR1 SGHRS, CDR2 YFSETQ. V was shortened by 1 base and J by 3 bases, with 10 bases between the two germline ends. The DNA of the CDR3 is TGCGCCAGCAGCTTGCCAGGGGCCCACACCGGGGAGCTGTTTTTT. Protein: CASSLPGAHTGELFF.

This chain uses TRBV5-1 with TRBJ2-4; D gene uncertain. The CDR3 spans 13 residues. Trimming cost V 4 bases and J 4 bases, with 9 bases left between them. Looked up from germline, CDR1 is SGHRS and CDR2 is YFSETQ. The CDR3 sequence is CASSATEKNIQYF. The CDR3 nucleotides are TGCGCCAGCAGCGCCACGGAAAAAAACATTCAGTACTTC. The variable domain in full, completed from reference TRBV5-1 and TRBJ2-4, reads KAGVTQTPRYLIKTRGQQVTLSCSPISGHRSVSWYQQTPGQGLQFLFEYFSETQRNKGNFPGRFSGRQFSNSRSEMNVSTLELGDSALYLCASSATEKNIQYFGAGTRLSVL.

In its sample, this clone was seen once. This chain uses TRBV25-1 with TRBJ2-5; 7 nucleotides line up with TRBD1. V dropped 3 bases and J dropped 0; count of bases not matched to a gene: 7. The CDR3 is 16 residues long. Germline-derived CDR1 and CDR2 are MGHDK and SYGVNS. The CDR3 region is CASSDPQGKYQETQYF. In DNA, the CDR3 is TGTGCCAGCAGTGACCCACAGGGGAAGTACCAAGAGACCCAGTACTTC.

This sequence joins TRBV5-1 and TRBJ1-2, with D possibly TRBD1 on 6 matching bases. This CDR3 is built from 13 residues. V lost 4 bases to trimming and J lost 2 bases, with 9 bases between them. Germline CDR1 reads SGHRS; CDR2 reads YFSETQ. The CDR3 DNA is TGCGCCAGCAGCCCCCAGGGGAACTATGGCTACACCTTC. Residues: CASSPQGNYGYTF.

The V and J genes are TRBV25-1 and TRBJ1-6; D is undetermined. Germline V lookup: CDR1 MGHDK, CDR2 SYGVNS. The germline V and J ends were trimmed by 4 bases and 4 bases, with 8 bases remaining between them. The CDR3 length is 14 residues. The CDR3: CASSAGDYNSPLHF. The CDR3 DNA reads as TGTGCCAGCAGTGCGGGTGATTATAATTCACCCCTCCACTTT.

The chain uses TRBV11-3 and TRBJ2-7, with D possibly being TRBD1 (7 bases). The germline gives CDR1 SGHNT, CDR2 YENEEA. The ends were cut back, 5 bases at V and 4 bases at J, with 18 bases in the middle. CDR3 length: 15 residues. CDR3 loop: CASSRDRDSYYEQYF. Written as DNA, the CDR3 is TGTGCCAGCAGCCGAGACAGGGACTCTTATTACGAGCAGTACTTC.